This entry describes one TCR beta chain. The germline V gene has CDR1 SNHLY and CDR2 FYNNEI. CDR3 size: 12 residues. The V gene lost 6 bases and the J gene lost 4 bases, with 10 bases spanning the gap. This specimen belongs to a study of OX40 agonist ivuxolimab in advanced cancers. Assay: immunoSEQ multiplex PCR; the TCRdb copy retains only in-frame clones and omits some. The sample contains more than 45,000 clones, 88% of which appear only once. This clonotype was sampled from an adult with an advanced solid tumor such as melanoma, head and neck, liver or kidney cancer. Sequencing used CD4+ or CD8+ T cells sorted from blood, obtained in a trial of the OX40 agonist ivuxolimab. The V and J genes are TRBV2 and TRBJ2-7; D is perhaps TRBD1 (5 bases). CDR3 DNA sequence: TGTGCCAGCAGCGCTACAGGATACGAGCAGTACTTC. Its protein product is CASSATGYEQYF.